A selection of T cell receptor beta chains follows, all from one sample in a study of T-cell reconstitution after alpha-beta-depleted transplantation in children. TCRdb itself ran the PCR reads through MiXCR, one entry per CDR3 protein. The table lists hundreds of thousands of distinct CDR3 sequences, roughly 14% of them singletons. The sample consisted of PBMCs, taken before TCRalphabeta/CD19-depleted stem cell transplant. These receptors were taken from a girl aged 2-15 years with congenital amegakaryocytic thrombocytopenia, due to receive a stem cell transplant. CDR3s include the opening cysteine and the closing phenylalanine or tryptophan. The D gene is left open where the match is weak. Some rows have no size entry. The others give once, few or many, or a class for an expanded clone.

few,TRBV20-1,-,TRBJ2-3,TGCAGTGCCGGGGCCCGGGGGCTATCAGATACGCAGTATTTT,CSAGARGLSDTQYF
few,TRBV15,TRBD1,TRBJ2-2,TGTGCCACCACTCCGGACAGGGGGAACACCGGGGAGCTGTTTTTT,CATTPDRGNTGELFF
-,TRBV12-3/TRBV12-4,-,TRBJ1-1,TGTGCCAGCAGAACCTCGGGGCGAGACACTGAAGCTTTCTTT,CASRTSGRDTEAFF
few,TRBV28,-,TRBJ2-1,TGTGCCAGCAGTTTATTGCAGAGCTCCTACAATGAGCAGTTCTTC,CASSLLQSSYNEQFF
-,TRBV6-1,-,TRBJ2-5,TGTGCCAGCGCGGCCCCCAGCCACCAAGAGACCCAGTACTTC,CASAAPSHQETQYF
-,TRBV5-1,-,TRBJ1-1,TGCGCCAGCAGCTCCGCCCGGGGGGAGGGGAACACTGAAGCTTTCTTT,CASSSARGEGNTEAFF
-,TRBV5-1,-,TRBJ1-2,TGCGCCAGCAGCTTGAACTTGCACACTAACGAATATGGCTACACCTTC,CASSLNLHTNEYGYTF
few,TRBV14,-,TRBJ2-1,TGTGCCAGCAGCCAAGCATTCACCTACAATGAGCAGTTCTTC,CASSQAFTYNEQFF
few,TRBV15,-,TRBJ2-1,TGTGCCACCTTCCGTCAGGGAGGAGATCCCTACAATGAGCAGTTCTTC,CATFRQGGDPYNEQFF
few,TRBV5-1,TRBD2,TRBJ2-1,TGCGCCAGCAGTATTAGCGGGAGTGTCGATGAGCAGTTCTTC,CASSISGSVDEQFF
many,TRBV20-1,TRBD1,TRBJ2-7,TGCAGTGCTTGGGGACAGCCCTACACCTACGAGCAGTACTTC,CSAWGQPYTYEQYF
few,TRBV5-1,-,TRBJ2-3,TGCGCCAGCAGACCCTGGGGTAGCGGTTACACAGATACGCAGTATTTT,CASRPWGSGYTDTQYF
many,TRBV30,-,TRBJ1-2,TGTGCCTGGATCAACCAGGGTGATGGCTACACCTTC,CAWINQGDGYTF
many,TRBV20-1,TRBD2,TRBJ2-3,TGCAGTGCTACAGGACTAGCGGCCACAGATACGCAGTATTTT,CSATGLAATDTQYF
-,TRBV6-5,TRBD2,TRBJ2-1,TGTGCCAGCAGTTACGTCCCTAGCGGGAGTTCTGAGCAGTTCTTC,CASSYVPSGSSEQFF
many,TRBV7-6,TRBD2,TRBJ2-2,TGTGCCAGCAGCTTGCGACTAGCGGGAGGCGCGAACACCGGGGAGCTGTTTTTT,CASSLRLAGGANTGELFF
many,TRBV12-3/TRBV12-4,TRBD1,TRBJ2-3,TGTGCCAGCAGTTTGTTGGGGACAGGGGGCGAGGATACGCAGTATTTT,CASSLLGTGGEDTQYF
few,TRBV24-1,-,TRBJ2-1,TGTGCCACCAGTGATATGATTTATTACAATGAGCAGTTCTTC,CATSDMIYYNEQFF
-,TRBV7-2,-,TRBJ1-5,TGTGCCAGCAGCTTCGGCCCTGCGGGTCAGCCCCAGCATTTT,CASSFGPAGQPQHF
many,TRBV12-3/TRBV12-4,-,TRBJ2-7,TGTGCCAGCAGTTTAGCGGGAGCTCAGTACGAGCAGTACTTC,CASSLAGAQYEQYF
few,TRBV5-6,-,TRBJ1-5,TGTGCCAGCAGCTTGGGTGTGGGGGCCTGGTCGCCTAAGCATTTT,CASSLGVGAWSPKHF
many,TRBV29-1,-,TRBJ2-1,TGCAGCGTATACGACAGAAACAATGAGCAGTTCTTC,CSVYDRNNEQFF
few,TRBV20-1,-,TRBJ1-5,TGCAGTGCTAGGGACAACGGCAATCAGCCCCAGCATTTT,CSARDNGNQPQHF
many,TRBV20-1,-,TRBJ2-1,TGCAGTGCTAGAAACTACCTGGGTAAGGGCGAGCAGTTCTTC,CSARNYLGKGEQFF